This T cell receptor beta chain was recorded in a study of cytomegalovirus exposure and HLA in healthy donors. Whole-study results and caveats: Some TCR beta chains (roughly 160 of them) were listed as cytomegalovirus-associated.

Germline V gene data show CDR1 as SGHRS and CDR2 as YFSETQ. The V gene lost 0 bases and the J gene lost 4 bases, with 19 bases spanning the gap. This CDR3 spans 17 amino acids. PCR was performed using 60 Vbeta and 13 Jbeta primers. This table comes from immunoSEQ multiplex PCR, and its TCRdb copy is limited to in-frame clones, with some not included. The sample lists about 240,000 clones; 81% were seen once. Concerning this clone itself: The target antigen is unknown.

V is TRBV5-1 and J is TRBJ2-5; possibly TRBD2 for D (6 bases). Sequenced input: PBMCs. This TCR derives from an older woman in good health and CMV-seropositive. CDR3 protein: CASSLAVGGVEGETQYF. CDR3 nucleotide sequence: TGCGCCAGCAGCTTGGCCGTCGGAGGGGTTGAAGGAGAGACCCAGTACTTC.